This T cell receptor beta chain was observed in a study of blood T cell repertoires in COVID-19. Trimming left V 0 bases short and J 6 bases short, with 8 bases between. The CDR3 loop spans 13 amino acids. Germline values: CDR1 SGHTA, CDR2 FQGTGA. Libraries were prepared by immunoSEQ multiplex PCR; TCRdb keeps only in-frame clonotypes and omits some of them. The repertoire holds 95,000 to 100,000 clones, with roughly 86% as singletons. The receptor was derived from a woman aged 25 to 45 with acute or convalescent COVID-19. Material: peripheral blood. The chain recombines TRBV7-3 with TRBJ1-2, with D hard to call. The CDR3 is CASSLTGSDGYTF. CDR3 DNA sequence: TGTGCCAGCAGCTTAACAGGGAGCGATGGCTACACCTTC.